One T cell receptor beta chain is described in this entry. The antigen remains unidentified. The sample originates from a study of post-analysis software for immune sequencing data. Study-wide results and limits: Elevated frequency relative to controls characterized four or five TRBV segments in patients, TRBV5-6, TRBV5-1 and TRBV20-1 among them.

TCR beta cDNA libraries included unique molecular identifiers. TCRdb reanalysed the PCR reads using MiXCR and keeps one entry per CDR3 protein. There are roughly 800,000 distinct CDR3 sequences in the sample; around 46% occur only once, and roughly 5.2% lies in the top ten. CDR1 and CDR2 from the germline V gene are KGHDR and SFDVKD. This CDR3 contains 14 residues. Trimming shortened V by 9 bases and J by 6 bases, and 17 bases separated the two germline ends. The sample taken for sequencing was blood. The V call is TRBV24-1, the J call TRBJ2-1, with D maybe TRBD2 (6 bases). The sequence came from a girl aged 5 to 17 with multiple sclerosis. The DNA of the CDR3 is TGTGCCACCGCCCCCCCCCTTAGCGGCAATGAGCAGTTCTTC. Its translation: CATAPPLSGNEQFF.